The 11 T cell receptor beta chains below all came from one sample that was sequenced in a study of tumor-infiltrating lymphocytes in oesophageal squamous cell carcinoma. MiXCR, applied by TCRdb to the PCR reads, yields one record per CDR3 protein. Of around 3,700 distinct CDR3 sequences detected, 14% to 15% appear once; the ten largest clones hold approximately 20%. Sequencing was done on a sample of esophageal tumor tissue. Every receptor here comes from a male donor with esophageal squamous cell carcinoma.

By sample share, this clonotype is medium-sized (0.01 to 0.1%). The chain has TRBV11-2 and TRBJ2-3, with 9 bases matching TRBD2. Germline CDR1 and CDR2: SGHAT and FQNNGV. The V gene end was trimmed by 0 bases and the J gene end by 14 bases; junction bases not matched to a gene: 6. This CDR3 region has 13 residues. CDR3 amino acids: CASSLENSGGGYF. DNA for the CDR3: TGTGCCAGCAGCTTAGAGAATAGCGGGGGTGGGTATTTT.

This clonotype was detected a few times. The chain has TRBV4-1 and TRBJ1-1, with no clear D. Trimming removed 0 bases at V and 0 bases at J, with 2 bases between. Germline CDR1 MGHRA, CDR2 YSYEKL. The CDR3 runs to 13 residues. In nucleotides, the CDR3 is TGCGCCAGCAGCCAAGATCTGAACACTGAAGCTTTCTTT. Residues: CASSQDLNTEAFF.

Within the sample, this clonotype is medium-sized. The V and J genes are TRBV5-1 and TRBJ2-1; 7 bases match TRBD1. The germline V gene encodes CDR1 SGHRS and CDR2 YFSETQ. The J segment lost 8 bases and the V segment lost 0 bases, leaving 5 bases of the junction unmatched. CDR3 length: 14 amino acids. The DNA for the CDR3 is TGCGCCAGCAGCTTGGCGACAGGGATCGATGAGCAGTTCTTC. Encoded protein: CASSLATGIDEQFF.

This clonotype is large (0.1 to 1%) within its sample. This sequence joins TRBV12-3 or TRBV12-4 and TRBJ1-1; no definite D call. V was trimmed by 3 bases and J by 3 bases, leaving 8 bases between them. The CDR3 totals 13 residues. As DNA, the CDR3 is TGTGCCAGCAGTTTCTACGGGGACACTGAAGCTTTCTTT. Protein product: CASSFYGDTEAFF.

This clonotype was counted many times. This may be a read error: a much more frequent sequence differs by one nucleotide. V is TRBV7-6 and J is TRBJ2-5; D may be TRBD2 (6 bases). V shed 5 bases and J shed 13 bases, with 14 bases lying between them. This CDR3 has 11 amino acids. Germline CDR1 and CDR2: SGHVS and FNYEAQ. CDR3 DNA: TGTGCCAGCAGCGTGGAGGGGAAGCTGTACTTC. Translation gives CASSVEGKLYF.

To note about this clonotype: The conserved closing phenylalanine or tryptophan is absent in this CDR3, likely reflecting a read error. It is unclear where the CDR3 begins or ends on the DNA, so no DNA is shown, and the CDR3 is as TCRdb lists it. The chain combines TRBV6-1 with TRBJ2-1; the D call TRBD2 from the table was never checked on the DNA. Termini included, the CDR3 measures 16 amino acids. Germline CDR1 reads MNHNS; CDR2 reads SASEGT. The CDR3: CASSERRALYGYTFGS.

This clonotype is medium-sized in the sample. This chain uses TRBV6-6 with TRBJ2-3, with TRBD2 identical over 8 bases. Unmatched junction bases numbered 6, after V lost 2 bases and J lost 2 bases. This CDR3 comprises 16 residues. The germline gives CDR1 MNHNY, CDR2 SVGAGI (reference sequence). The CDR3 bases are TGTGCCAGCAGTTACGGAGCGGGGGTCACCACAGATACGCAGTATTTT. It codes for CASSYGAGVTTDTQYF.

This clonotype is medium-sized within its sample. V and J are TRBV6-1 and TRBJ2-7; unclear D gene. CDR3 length: 15 amino acids. V lost 5 bases to trimming and J lost 0 bases, with 14 bases between them. CDR1 and CDR2 from the germline V gene are MNHNS and SASEGT. CDR3 amino acids: CASSLYSGSSYEQYF. The CDR3 DNA is TGTGCCAGCAGTCTATACAGTGGAAGCTCCTACGAGCAGTACTTC.

Notes on this clonotype: This could be a read error, since a much larger clone is one nucleotide away. The chain combines TRBV5-1 with TRBJ2-1; the D call may be TRBD1 or TRBD2 (5 bases each). The J call may be wrong; the DNA end is better matched by TRBJ2-7. Germline V gene data show CDR1 as SGHRS and CDR2 as YFSETQ. The CDR3 contains 13 residues. The CDR3 sequence: CASSLAVGREQYF. The CDR3 bases are TGCGCCAGCAGCTTGGCCGTGGGACGTGAGCAGTACTTC.

This clonotype showed up many times. A much larger clone differs from this one at a single base, so this may be a read error. This chain links TRBV11-2 with TRBJ2-7; D perhaps matches TRBD1 (6 bases). Trimming removed 5 bases at V and 7 bases at J, with 18 bases between. Germline CDR1 and CDR2: SGHAT and FQNNGV. CDR3 size: 14 residues. This CDR3 is CASSRTELPNEQYF. The CDR3 region has the DNA TGTGCCAGCAGCCGGACAGAACTCCCTAATGAGCAGTACTTC.

Of note for this clonotype: The final CDR3 position lacks the conserved phenylalanine or tryptophan, pointing to a likely read error. No DNA is shown, since the ends of the CDR3 on it are uncertain; the CDR3 is the one TCRdb lists. The gene calls are TRBV7-8 and TRBJ2-7; TRBD2 is the table's D call and was not checked against the DNA. Germline values: CDR1 SGHVS, CDR2 FQNEAQ. Termini included, the CDR3 measures 16 amino acids. CDR3 loop: CASSESSYNSPLHFGN.